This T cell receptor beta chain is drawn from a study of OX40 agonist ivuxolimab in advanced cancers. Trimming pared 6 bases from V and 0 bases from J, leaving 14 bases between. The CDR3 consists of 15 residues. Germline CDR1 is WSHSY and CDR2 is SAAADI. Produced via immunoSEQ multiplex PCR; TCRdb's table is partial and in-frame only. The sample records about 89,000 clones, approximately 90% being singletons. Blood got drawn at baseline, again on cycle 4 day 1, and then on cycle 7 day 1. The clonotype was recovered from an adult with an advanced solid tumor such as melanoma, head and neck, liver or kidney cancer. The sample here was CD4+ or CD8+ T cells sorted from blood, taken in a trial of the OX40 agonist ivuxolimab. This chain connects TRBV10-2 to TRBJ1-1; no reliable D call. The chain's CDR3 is CASRPEQFLNTEAFF. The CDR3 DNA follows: TGCGCCAGCAGGCCCGAACAATTTTTGAACACTGAAGCTTTCTTT.